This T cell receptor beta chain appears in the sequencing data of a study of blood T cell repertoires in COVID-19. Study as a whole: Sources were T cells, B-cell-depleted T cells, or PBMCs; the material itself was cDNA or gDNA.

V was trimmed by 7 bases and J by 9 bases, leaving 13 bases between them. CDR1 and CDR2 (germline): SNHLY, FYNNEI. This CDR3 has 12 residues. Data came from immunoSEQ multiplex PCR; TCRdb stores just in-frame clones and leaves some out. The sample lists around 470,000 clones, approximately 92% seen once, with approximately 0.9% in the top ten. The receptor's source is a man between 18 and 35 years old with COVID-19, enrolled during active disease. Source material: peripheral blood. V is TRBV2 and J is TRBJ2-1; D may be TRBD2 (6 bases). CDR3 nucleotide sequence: TGTGCCAGCAAACGGGAGTGGGGTGAGCAGTTCTTC. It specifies CASKREWGEQFF. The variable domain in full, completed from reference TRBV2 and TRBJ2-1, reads EPEVTQTPSHQVTQMGQEVILRCVPISNHLYFYWYRQILGQKVEFLVSFYNNEISEKSEIFDDQFSVERPDGSNFTLKIRSTKLEDSAMYFCASKREWGEQFFGPGTRLTVL.